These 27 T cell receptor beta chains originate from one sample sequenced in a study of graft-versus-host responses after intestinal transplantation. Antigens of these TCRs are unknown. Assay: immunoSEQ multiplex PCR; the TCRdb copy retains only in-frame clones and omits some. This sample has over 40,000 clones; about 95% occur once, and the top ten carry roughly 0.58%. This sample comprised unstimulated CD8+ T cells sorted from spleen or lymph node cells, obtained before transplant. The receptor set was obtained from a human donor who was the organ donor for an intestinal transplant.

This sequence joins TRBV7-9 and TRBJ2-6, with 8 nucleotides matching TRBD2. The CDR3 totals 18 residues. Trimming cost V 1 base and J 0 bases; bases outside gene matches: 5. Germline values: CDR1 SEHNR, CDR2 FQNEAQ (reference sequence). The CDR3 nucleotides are TGTGCCAGCAGCTTAGTTCGGGGGGGCGTCTCTGGGGCCAACGTCCTGACTTTC. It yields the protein CASSLVRGGVSGANVLTF.

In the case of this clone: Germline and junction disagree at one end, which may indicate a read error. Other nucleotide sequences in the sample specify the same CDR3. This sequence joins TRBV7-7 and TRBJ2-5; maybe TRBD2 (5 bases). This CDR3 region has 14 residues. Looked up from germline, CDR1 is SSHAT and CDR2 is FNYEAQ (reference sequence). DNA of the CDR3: TGCGCTAGCAGCTTAGCCGCAGTCCAAGAGACCCAGTACTTC. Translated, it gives CASSLAAVQETQYF.

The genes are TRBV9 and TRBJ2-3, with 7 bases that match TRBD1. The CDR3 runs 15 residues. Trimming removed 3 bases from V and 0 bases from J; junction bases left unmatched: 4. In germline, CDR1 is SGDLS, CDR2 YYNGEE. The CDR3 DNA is TGTGCCAGCAGCGCCGACAGGGAAAGCACAGATACGCAGTATTTT. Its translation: CASSADRESTDTQYF.

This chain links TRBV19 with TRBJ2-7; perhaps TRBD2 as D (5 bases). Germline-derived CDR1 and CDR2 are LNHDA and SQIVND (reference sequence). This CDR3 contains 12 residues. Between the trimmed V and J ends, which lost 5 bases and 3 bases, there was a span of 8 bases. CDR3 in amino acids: CASSRGYYEQYF. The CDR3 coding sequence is TGTGCCAGTAGTCGAGGGTACTACGAGCAGTACTTC.

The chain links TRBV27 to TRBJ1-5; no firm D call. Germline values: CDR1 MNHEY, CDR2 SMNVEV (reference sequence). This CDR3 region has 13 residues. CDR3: CASGMGSNQPQHF. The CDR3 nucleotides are TGTGCGAGCGGGATGGGAAGCAATCAGCCCCAGCATTTT.

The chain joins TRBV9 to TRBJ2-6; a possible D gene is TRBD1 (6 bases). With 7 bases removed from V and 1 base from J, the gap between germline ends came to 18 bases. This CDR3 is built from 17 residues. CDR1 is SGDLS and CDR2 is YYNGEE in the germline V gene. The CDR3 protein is CASDQGTEDSGANVLTF. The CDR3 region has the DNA TGTGCCAGCGATCAGGGGACGGAGGATTCTGGGGCCAACGTCCTGACTTTC.

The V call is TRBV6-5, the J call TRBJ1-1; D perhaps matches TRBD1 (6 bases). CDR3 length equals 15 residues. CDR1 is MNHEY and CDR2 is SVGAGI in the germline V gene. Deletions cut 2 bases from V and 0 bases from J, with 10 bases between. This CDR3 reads CASSYGDIVNTEAFF. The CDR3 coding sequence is TGTGCCAGCAGTTACGGGGACATTGTGAACACTGAAGCTTTCTTT.

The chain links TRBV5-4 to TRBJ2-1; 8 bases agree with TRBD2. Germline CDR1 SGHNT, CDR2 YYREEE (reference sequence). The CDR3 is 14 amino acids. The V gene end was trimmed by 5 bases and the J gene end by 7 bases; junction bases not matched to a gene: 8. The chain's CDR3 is CASRFPGGPNEQFF. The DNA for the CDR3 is TGTGCCAGCAGGTTTCCGGGGGGGCCGAATGAGCAGTTCTTC.

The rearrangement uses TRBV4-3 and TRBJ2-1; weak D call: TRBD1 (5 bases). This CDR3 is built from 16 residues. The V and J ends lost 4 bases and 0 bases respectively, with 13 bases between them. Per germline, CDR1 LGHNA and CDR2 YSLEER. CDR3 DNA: TGCGCCAGCAGCCGCGGACATTCTAGCTCCTACAATGAGCAGTTCTTC. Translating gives CASSRGHSSSYNEQFF.

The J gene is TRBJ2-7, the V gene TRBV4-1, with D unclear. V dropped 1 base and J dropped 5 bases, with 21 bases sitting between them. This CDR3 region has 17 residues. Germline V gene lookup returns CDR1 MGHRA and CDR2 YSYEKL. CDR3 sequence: CASSQVQVFRPEDEQYF. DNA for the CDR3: TGCGCCAGCAGCCAAGTCCAAGTATTCCGCCCAGAGGACGAGCAGTACTTC.

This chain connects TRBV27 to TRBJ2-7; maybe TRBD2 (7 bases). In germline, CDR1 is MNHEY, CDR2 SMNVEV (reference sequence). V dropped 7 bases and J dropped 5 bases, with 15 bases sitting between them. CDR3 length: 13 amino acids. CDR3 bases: TGTGCCAGCACCCCTGGGGGGGCCGACGAGCAGTACTTC. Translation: CASTPGGADEQYF.

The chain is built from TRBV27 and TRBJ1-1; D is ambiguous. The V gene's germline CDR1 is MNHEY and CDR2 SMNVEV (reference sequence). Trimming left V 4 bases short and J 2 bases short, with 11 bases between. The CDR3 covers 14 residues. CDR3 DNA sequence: TGTGCCAGCAGTTCGGGGAGATATAACACTGAAGCTTTCTTT. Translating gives CASSSGRYNTEAFF.

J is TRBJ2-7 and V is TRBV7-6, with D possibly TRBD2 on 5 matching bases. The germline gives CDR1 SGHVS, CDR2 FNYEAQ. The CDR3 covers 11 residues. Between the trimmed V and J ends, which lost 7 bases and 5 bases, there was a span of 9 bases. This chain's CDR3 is CASTYGDEQYF. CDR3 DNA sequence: TGTGCCAGCACCTACGGGGACGAGCAGTACTTC.

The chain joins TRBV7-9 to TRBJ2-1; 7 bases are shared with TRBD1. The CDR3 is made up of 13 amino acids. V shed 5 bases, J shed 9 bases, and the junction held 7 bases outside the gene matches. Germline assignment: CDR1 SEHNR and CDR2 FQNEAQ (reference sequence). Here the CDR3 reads CASSAPNRGEQFF. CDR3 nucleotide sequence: TGTGCCAGCAGCGCCCCAAACAGGGGTGAGCAGTTCTTC.

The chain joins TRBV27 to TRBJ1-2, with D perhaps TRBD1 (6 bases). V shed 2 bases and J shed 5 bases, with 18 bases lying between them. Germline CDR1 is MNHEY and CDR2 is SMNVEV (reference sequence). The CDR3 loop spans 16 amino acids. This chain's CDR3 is CASSLTGAGSLYGYTF. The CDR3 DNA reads TGTGCCAGCAGTTTAACGGGGGCGGGGAGCCTTTATGGCTACACCTTC.

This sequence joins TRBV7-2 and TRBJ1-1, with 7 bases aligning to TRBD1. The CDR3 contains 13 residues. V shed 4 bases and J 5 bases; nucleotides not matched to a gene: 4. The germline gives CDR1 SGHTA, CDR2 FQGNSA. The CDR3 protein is CASSSTGVTEAFF. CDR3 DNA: TGTGCCAGCAGCTCCACAGGGGTTACTGAAGCTTTCTTT.

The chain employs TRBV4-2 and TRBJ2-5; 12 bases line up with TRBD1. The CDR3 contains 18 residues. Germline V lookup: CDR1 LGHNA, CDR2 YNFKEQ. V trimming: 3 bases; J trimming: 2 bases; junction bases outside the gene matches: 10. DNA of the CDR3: TGTGCCAGCAGCCAGGGACAGGGGGCTCCCCCGCAACAAGAGACCCAGTACTTC. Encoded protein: CASSQGQGAPPQQETQYF.

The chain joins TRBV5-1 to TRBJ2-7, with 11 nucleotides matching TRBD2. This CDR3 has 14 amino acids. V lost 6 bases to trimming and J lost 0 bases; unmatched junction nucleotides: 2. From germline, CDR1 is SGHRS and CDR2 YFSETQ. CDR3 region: CASTSGGSSYEQYF. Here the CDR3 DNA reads TGCGCCAGCACTAGCGGGGGGAGCTCCTACGAGCAGTACTTC. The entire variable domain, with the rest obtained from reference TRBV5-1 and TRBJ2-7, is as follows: KAGVTQTPRYLIKTRGQQVTLSCSPISGHRSVSWYQQTPGQGLQFLFEYFSETQRNKGNFPGRFSGRQFSNSRSEMNVSTLELGDSALYLCASTSGGSSYEQYFGPGTRLTVT.

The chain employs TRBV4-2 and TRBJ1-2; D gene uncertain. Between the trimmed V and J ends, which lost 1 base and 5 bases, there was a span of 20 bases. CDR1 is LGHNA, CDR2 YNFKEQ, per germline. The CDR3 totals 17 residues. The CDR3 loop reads CASSQGVRGTVIYGYTF. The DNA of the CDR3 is TGTGCCAGCAGCCAAGGGGTGCGGGGAACAGTGATATATGGCTACACCTTC.

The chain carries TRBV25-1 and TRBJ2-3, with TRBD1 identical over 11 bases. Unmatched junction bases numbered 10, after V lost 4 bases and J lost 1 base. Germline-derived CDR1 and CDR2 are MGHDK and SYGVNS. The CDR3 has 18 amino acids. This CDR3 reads CASSGRDRGIQGTDTQYF. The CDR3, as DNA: TGTGCCAGCAGTGGTCGGGACAGGGGGATTCAGGGCACAGATACGCAGTATTTT.

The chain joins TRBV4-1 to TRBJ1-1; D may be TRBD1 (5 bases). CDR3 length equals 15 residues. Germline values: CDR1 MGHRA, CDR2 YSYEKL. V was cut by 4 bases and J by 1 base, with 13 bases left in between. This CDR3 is CASSPGGGWNTEAFF. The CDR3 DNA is TGCGCCAGCAGCCCCGGTGGGGGGTGGAACACTGAAGCTTTCTTT.

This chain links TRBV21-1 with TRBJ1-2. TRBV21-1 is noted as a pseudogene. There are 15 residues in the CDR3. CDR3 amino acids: CASSKAGNRPYGYTF. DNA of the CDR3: TGTGCCAGCAGCAAAGCGGGGAACAGACCCTATGGCTACACCTTC.

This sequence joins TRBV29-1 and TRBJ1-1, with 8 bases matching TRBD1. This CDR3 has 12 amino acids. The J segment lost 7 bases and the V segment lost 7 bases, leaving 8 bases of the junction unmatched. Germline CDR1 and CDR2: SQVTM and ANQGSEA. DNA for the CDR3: TGCAGCGCCAAGGACAGGGTGGATGAAGCTTTCTTT. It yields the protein CSAKDRVDEAFF.

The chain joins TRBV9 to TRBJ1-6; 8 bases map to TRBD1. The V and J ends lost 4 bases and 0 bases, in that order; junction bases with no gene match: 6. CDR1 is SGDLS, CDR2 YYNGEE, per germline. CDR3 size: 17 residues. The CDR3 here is CASSPGQGYSYNSPLHF. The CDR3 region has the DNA TGTGCCAGCAGCCCAGGACAGGGATACTCCTATAATTCACCCCTCCACTTT.

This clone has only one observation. The CDR3 reads CASSQVPGTQETQYF. The CDR3 nucleotides are TGTGCCAGCAGCCAAGTACCGGGGACCCAAGAGACCCAGTACTTC. The V call is TRBV5-4, the J call TRBJ2-5; D tentatively reads TRBD1 or TRBD2 (5 bases each). This CDR3 is 15 amino acids long. Trimming took off 4 bases at V and 1 base at J, with 14 bases between the two ends. Germline values: CDR1 SGHNT, CDR2 YYREEE (reference sequence).

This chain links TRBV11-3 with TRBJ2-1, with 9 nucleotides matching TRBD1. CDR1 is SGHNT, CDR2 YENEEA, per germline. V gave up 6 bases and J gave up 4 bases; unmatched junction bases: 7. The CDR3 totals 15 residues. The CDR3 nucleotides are TGTGCCAGCAGTACCGGGACAGGGTTTTACAATGAGCAGTTCTTC. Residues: CASSTGTGFYNEQFF.

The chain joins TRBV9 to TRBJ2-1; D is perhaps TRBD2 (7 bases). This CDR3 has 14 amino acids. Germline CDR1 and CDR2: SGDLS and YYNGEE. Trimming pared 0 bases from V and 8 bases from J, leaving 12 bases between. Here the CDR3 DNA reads TGTGCCAGCAGCGTAGCGGGGGGCATGGATGAGCAGTTCTTC. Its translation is CASSVAGGMDEQFF.